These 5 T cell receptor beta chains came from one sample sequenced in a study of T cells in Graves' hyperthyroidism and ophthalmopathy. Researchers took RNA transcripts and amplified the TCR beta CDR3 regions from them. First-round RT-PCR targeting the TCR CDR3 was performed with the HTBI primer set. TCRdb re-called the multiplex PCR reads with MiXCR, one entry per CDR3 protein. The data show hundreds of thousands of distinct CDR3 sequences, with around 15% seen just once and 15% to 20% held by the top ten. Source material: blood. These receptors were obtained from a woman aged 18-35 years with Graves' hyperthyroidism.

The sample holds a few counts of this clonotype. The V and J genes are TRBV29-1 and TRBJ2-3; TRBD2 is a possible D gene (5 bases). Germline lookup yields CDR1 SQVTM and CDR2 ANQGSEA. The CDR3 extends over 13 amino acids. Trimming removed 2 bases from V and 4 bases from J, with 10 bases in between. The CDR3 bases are TGCAGCGTTGAACCGCGGGCGGCAGATACGCAGTATTTT. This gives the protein CSVEPRAADTQYF.

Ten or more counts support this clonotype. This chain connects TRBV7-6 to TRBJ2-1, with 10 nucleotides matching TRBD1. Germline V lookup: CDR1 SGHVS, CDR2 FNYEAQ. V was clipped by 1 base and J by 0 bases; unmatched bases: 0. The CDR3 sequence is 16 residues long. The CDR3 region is CASSLGTGGSYNEQFF. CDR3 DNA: TGTGCCAGCAGCTTAGGGACAGGGGGCTCCTACAATGAGCAGTTCTTC.

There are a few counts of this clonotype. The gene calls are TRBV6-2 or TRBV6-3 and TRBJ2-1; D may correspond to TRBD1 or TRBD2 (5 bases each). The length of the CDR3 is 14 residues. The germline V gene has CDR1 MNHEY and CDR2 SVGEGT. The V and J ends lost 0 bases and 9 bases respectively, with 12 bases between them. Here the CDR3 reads CASSYSGTRVEQFF. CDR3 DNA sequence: TGTGCCAGCAGTTACTCGGGGACCCGTGTTGAGCAGTTCTTC.

The CDR3 region has the DNA TGTGCCAGCACGGGGACAGGGGGCGCCCCCGGGGAGCTGTTTTTT. Its translation is CASTGTGGAPGELFF. The rearrangement links TRBV27 to TRBJ2-2; 12 nucleotides match TRBD1. Germline CDR1 is MNHEY and CDR2 is SMNVEV (reference sequence). The ends lost 7 bases at V and 6 bases at J; junction bases unmatched: 6. This CDR3 contains 15 residues.

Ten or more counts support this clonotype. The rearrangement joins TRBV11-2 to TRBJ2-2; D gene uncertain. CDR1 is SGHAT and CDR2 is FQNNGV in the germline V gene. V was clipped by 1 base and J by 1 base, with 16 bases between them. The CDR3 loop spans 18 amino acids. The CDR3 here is CASSLGVRWSRNTGELFF. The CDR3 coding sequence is TGTGCCAGCAGCTTAGGGGTGAGGTGGAGCCGGAACACCGGGGAGCTGTTTTTT. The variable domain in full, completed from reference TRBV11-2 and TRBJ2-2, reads EAGVAQSPRYKIIEKRQSVAFWCNPISGHATLYWYQQILGQGPKLLIQFQNNGVVDDSQLPKDRFSAERLKGVDSTLKIQPAKLEDSAVYLCASSLGVRWSRNTGELFFGEGSRLTVL.